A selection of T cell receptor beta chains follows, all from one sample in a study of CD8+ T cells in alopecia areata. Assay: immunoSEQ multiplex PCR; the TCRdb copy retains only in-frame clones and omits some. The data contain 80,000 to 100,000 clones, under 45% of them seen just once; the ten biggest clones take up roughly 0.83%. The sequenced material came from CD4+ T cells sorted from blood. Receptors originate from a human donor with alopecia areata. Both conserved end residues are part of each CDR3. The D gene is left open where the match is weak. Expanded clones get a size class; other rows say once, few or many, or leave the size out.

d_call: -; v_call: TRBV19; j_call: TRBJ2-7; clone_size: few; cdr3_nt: TGTGCCAGTAGTGCCGGGACGCCCTACGAGCAGTACTTC; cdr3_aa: CASSAGTPYEQYF
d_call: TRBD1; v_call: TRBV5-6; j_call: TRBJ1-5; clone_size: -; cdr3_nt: TGTGCCAGCAGCTCTGACAGGGGGCGAGGACTGCCCCAGCATTTT; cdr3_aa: CASSSDRGRGLPQHF
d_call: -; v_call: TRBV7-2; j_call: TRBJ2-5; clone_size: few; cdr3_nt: TGTGCCAGCAGCTTAGACGAGACCCAGTACTTC; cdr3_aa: CASSLDETQYF
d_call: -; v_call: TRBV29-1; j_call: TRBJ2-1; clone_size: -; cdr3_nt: TGCAGCGTTACAGCTTGGGGGGCCTACAATGAGCAGTTCTTC; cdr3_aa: CSVTAWGAYNEQFF
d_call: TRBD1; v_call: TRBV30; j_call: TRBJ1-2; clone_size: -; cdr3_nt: TGTGCCTGGAGGGGACAGGGCTCCGGCTACACCTTC; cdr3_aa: CAWRGQGSGYTF
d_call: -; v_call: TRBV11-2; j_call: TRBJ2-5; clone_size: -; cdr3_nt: TGTGCCAGCAGCTTAGGGGCGCGGGAGACCCAGTACTTC; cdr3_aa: CASSLGARETQYF
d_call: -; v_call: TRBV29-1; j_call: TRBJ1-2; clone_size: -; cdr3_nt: TGCAGCGTTGAAGGACAAGGAGATGGCTACACCTTC; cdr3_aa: CSVEGQGDGYTF
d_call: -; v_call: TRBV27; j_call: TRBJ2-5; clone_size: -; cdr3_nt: TGTGCCAGCGGCGGTGAACAAGAGACCCAGTACTTC; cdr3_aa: CASGGEQETQYF
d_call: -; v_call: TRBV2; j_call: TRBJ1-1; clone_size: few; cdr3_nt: TGTGCCAGCAGTGTACAGACAGTAAACACTGAAGCTTTCTTT; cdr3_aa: CASSVQTVNTEAFF
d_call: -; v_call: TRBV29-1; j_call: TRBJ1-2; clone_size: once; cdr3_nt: TGCAGCGTTGAAGGGGGGCAGACCTATGGCTACACCTTC; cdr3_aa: CSVEGGQTYGYTF
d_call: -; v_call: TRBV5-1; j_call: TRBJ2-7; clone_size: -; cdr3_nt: TGCGCCAGCAGACTGGGAAGCTTCGCGATTGACGAGCAGTACTTC; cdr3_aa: CASRLGSFAIDEQYF
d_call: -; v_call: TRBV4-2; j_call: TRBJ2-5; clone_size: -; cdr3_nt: TGTGCCAGCAGCCAAGATCAGGAAGAGACCCAGTACTTC; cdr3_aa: CASSQDQEETQYF
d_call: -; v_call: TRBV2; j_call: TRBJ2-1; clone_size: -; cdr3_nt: TGTGCCAGCAGTGGGGAGCGGACCTACAATGAGCAGTTCTTC; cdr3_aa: CASSGERTYNEQFF
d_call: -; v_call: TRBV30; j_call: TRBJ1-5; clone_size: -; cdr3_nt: TGTGCCTGGAGTGTATCCCCCAATGGATATAGCAATCAGCCCCAGCATTTT; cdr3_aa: CAWSVSPNGYSNQPQHF
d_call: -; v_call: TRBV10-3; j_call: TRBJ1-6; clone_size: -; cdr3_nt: TGTGCCATCAGAGGGGTCGGGAATTCACCCCTCCACTTT; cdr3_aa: CAIRGVGNSPLHF
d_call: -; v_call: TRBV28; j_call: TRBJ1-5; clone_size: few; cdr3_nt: TGTGCCAGCAGTTTGGCAAATCAGCCCCAGCATTTT; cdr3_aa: CASSLANQPQHF
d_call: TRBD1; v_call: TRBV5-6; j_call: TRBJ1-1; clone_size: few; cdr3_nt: TGTGCCAGCAGCTCCCGGGACAGGGACGCTGAAGCTTTCTTT; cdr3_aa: CASSSRDRDAEAFF
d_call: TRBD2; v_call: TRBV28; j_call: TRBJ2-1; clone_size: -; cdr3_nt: TGTGCCAGCGGACTAGACAATGAGCAGTTCTTC; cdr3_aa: CASGLDNEQFF
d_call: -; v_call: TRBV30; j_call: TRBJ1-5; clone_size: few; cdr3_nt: TGTGCCTGGAGCCGGGACGCCAATCAGCCCCAGCATTTT; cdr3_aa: CAWSRDANQPQHF
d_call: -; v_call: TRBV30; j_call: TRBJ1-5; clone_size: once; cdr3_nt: TGTGCCTGGGACAAGGGATTCGGGACGAACAATCAGCCCCAGCATTTT; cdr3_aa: CAWDKGFGTNNQPQHF